The TCR beta chain described here comes from a study of cytomegalovirus exposure and HLA in healthy donors. Study conclusions and caveats: The authors enumerated around 150 TCR beta chains as linked to cytomegalovirus. Rarity marked most TCR sequences, yet some public TCRs occurred in many donors.

The donors were in the approximately 120-subject validation cohort; that cohort was separate from the roughly 730-subject first cohort. CDR1 is SGHDT, CDR2 YYEEEE, per germline. The CDR3 has 15 residues. Between the trimmed V and J ends, which lost 2 bases and 0 bases, there was a span of 12 bases. Details on this clone: Its antigen is unidentified.

This table comes from immunoSEQ multiplex PCR, and its TCRdb copy is limited to in-frame clones, with some not included. Here the sample spans 85,000 to 120,000 clones, around 89% being singletons. The sample was PBMCs. The chain links TRBV5-6 to TRBJ2-7; D possibly corresponds to TRBD1 (6 bases). This receptor was taken from a woman aged 18-35 years in good health and CMV-seropositive. The CDR3: CASSFRTVSSYEQYF. The CDR3 DNA is TGTGCCAGCAGCTTCCGGACAGTTAGCTCCTACGAGCAGTACTTC.